These 11 T cell receptor beta chains came from one sample sequenced in a study of shared clonotypes between healthy human individuals. Some clones are missing from TCRdb's copy, which holds only in-frame ones; the method was immunoSEQ multiplex PCR. The sample yields roughly 2.4 million clones, 95% seen once. Sequencing was carried out using naive CD4+ T cells sorted from blood. Subset indicated: CD45RA+ positively selected. Receptors were obtained from a man aged 18 to 29 in good health.

The chain links TRBV30 to TRBJ1-4; 7 nucleotides align to TRBD1. Trimming cost V 8 bases and J 7 bases; bases outside gene matches: 7. Germline CDR1 reads GTSNPN; CDR2 reads SVGIG (reference sequence). This CDR3 is built from 12 residues. The CDR3 loop reads CAGTGEGEKLFF. CDR3 bases: TGTGCCGGAACAGGGGAGGGTGAAAAACTGTTTTTT.

This chain links TRBV7-8 with TRBJ2-7; 7 bases are shared with TRBD2. V gave up 4 bases and J gave up 5 bases; unmatched junction bases: 8. This CDR3 contains 14 residues. In germline, CDR1 is SGHVS, CDR2 FQNEAQ. CDR3 sequence (DNA): TGTGCCAGCAGCTCCGGACTAGTTCCTGACGAGCAGTACTTC. Amino acids: CASSSGLVPDEQYF.

This clone appeared a single time. The chain has TRBV10-2 and TRBJ1-6; 8 bases map to TRBD1. The CDR3 runs to 16 residues. Germline V lookup: CDR1 WSHSY, CDR2 SAAADI. Losses at the gene ends were 6 bases for V and 2 bases for J; bases not matched to a gene: 6. The CDR3 reads CASRSQGATYNSPLHF. In DNA, the CDR3 is TGCGCCAGCAGGAGTCAGGGGGCGACCTATAATTCACCCCTCCACTTT.

The rearrangement uses TRBV27 and TRBJ1-6, with a possible D match to TRBD1 (6 bases). Germline loops: CDR1 MNHEY, CDR2 SMNVEV (reference sequence). This CDR3 is 14 amino acids long. V was trimmed by 4 bases and J by 10 bases, leaving 14 bases between them. CDR3 sequence: CASSSVGRGSPLHF. The CDR3 bases are TGTGCCAGCAGTTCGGTAGGGAGGGGGTCACCCCTCCACTTT.

This chain uses TRBV18 with TRBJ2-7, with D maybe TRBD1 (6 bases). Per the germline V gene, CDR1 is KGHSH and CDR2 is LQKENI. Trimming cost V 6 bases and J 3 bases, with 15 bases left between them. CDR3 length: 14 residues. The CDR3 sequence: CASSAPGHYYEQYF. DNA of the CDR3: TGTGCCAGCTCGGCCCCGGGACATTACTACGAGCAGTACTTC. Combining the CDR3 with reference TRBV18 and TRBJ2-7 gives the whole variable domain NAGVMQNPRHLVRRRGQEARLRCSPMKGHSHVYWYRQLPEEGLKFMVYLQKENIIDESGMPKERFSAEFPKEGPSILRIQQVVRGDSAAYFCASSAPGHYYEQYFGPGTRLTVT.

The chain has TRBV7-2 and TRBJ2-1; D unresolved. From germline, CDR1 is SGHTA and CDR2 FQGNSA. Trimming pared 5 bases from V and 4 bases from J, leaving 12 bases between. The CDR3 consists of 14 residues. CDR3 amino acids: CASSASLGYNEQFF. The CDR3 coding sequence is TGTGCCAGCAGCGCTAGTCTCGGGTACAATGAGCAGTTCTTC.

This clone was seen more than once but under ten times. Here the CDR3 DNA reads TGTGCCAGCAGGTATGCCGGACAACGAACTGAAGCTTTCTTT. Protein: CASRYAGQRTEAFF. The V gene is TRBV2, the J gene TRBJ1-1, with D possibly TRBD1 on 5 matching bases. The V end lost 6 bases, the J end lost 5 bases, and 16 bases lay between the germline ends. The CDR3 is 14 residues long. Germline V gene sequence: CDR1 SNHLY, CDR2 FYNNEI. The full variable domain, completed using reference TRBV2 and TRBJ1-1, is EPEVTQTPSHQVTQMGQEVILRCVPISNHLYFYWYRQILGQKVEFLVSFYNNEISEKSEIFDDQFSVERPDGSNFTLKIRSTKLEDSAMYFCASRYAGQRTEAFFGQGTRLTVV.

V is TRBV29-1 and J is TRBJ2-5; D may be TRBD1 (6 bases). Per the germline V gene, CDR1 is SQVTM and CDR2 is ANQGSEA. The V end was cut by 3 bases, the J end by 4 bases, with 21 bases between. The CDR3 has 16 amino acids. In DNA form, the CDR3 reads TGCAGCGTTGACCCACTCGTGGGGGCCAGGGGAGAGACCCAGTACTTC. Amino acids: CSVDPLVGARGETQYF.

Comment on this clone: A junction boundary mismatches the germline segment, possibly from a read error. The chain carries TRBV20-1 and TRBJ1-2; D gene ambiguous. Per germline, CDR1 DFQATT and CDR2 SNEGSKA (reference sequence). CDR3 size: 11 residues. CDR3 coding DNA: TGCAGCGCTATCTATCTCGGAAGCTACACCTTC. This sequence encodes CSAIYLGSYTF.

The chain uses TRBV7-6 and TRBJ1-1, with 10 positions matching TRBD1. The trim removed 6 bases at V and 3 bases at J, leaving 4 bases unmatched. Germline assignment: CDR1 SGHVS and CDR2 FNYEAQ. The CDR3 is 14 amino acids. In DNA, the CDR3 is TGTGCCAGCAGAGCCGGGACAGGGGACACTGAAGCTTTCTTT. It encodes CASRAGTGDTEAFF.

This rearrangement joins TRBV30 to TRBJ2-7; 8 bases line up with TRBD1. Losses at the gene ends were 5 bases for V and 2 bases for J; bases not matched to a gene: 14. Per the germline V gene, CDR1 is GTSNPN and CDR2 is SVGIG (reference sequence). CDR3 length: 16 residues. DNA of the CDR3: TGTGCCTGGGGTAAAAGTCTCCGGGACAGGACCTACGAGCAGTACTTC. Protein sequence: CAWGKSLRDRTYEQYF. The whole variable domain, remainder taken from reference TRBV30 and TRBJ2-7, is SQTIHQWPATLVQPVGSPLSLECTVEGTSNPNLYWYRQAAGRGLQLLFYSVGIGQISSEVPQNLSASRPQDRQFILSSKKLLLSDSGFYLCAWGKSLRDRTYEQYFGPGTRLTVT.